The 5 T cell receptor beta chains listed next were all sequenced from one sample in a study of neurological immune-mediated disorders. TCRdb called the 5' RACE reads again in MiXCR, with one record for every CDR3 protein. The sample includes about 79,000 distinct CDR3 sequences, 12% to 15% of them seen just once. The sample taken for sequencing was PBMCs. The receptors stem from a woman between 50 and 59 years old in good health.

The sample holds many counts of this clonotype. CDR3 region: CSAPPTNYEQYF. DNA of the CDR3: TGCAGTGCTCCCCCTACTAATTACGAGCAGTACTTC. V gene TRBV20-1 combines with J gene TRBJ2-7; D gene unclear. Germline V gives CDR1 DFQATT, CDR2 SNEGSKA (reference sequence). The CDR3 runs 12 residues. The ends were cut back, 5 bases at V and 4 bases at J, with 12 bases in the middle.

This clonotype was found many times. This chain links TRBV5-1 with TRBJ2-7; 7 bases map to TRBD1. V lost 4 bases, J lost 2 bases, and 9 bases stayed unmatched. This CDR3 has 15 residues. CDR1 and CDR2 (germline): SGHRS, YFSETQ. The CDR3 region is CASSPVTGVAYEQYF. The CDR3 DNA is TGCGCCAGCAGCCCGGTAACAGGGGTGGCCTACGAGCAGTACTTC.

This clonotype was seen repeatedly, ten times or more. The chain recombines TRBV5-1 with TRBJ2-2; 9 bases line up with TRBD1. Looked up from germline, CDR1 is SGHRS and CDR2 is YFSETQ. V dropped 4 bases and J dropped 0; count of bases not matched to a gene: 4. The CDR3 contains 16 residues. In DNA, the CDR3 is TGCGCCAGCAGCGACACAGGGGGCGCGAACACCGGGGAGCTGTTTTTT. Amino acid sequence: CASSDTGGANTGELFF.

The sample holds many counts of this clonotype. The chain links TRBV12-3 or TRBV12-4 to TRBJ2-1; 12 bases agree with TRBD2. Trimming at V came to 7 bases and at J to 6 bases, leaving 10 bases not matched to a gene. The CDR3 length is 16 residues. The CDR3 spells CASMSSASGRANEQFF. As DNA, the CDR3 is TGTGCCAGCATGAGTTCGGCTAGCGGGAGGGCCAATGAGCAGTTCTTC.

This clonotype was counted ten times or more. J is TRBJ1-1 and V is TRBV6-1; TRBD1 matches at 8 bases. The germline CDR1 and CDR2 sequences are MNHNS and SASEGT. This CDR3 is 16 amino acids long. J lost 0 bases, V lost 4 bases, and 7 bases had no gene match. The CDR3 loop reads CASSGGGTGVNTEAFF. The CDR3 region has the DNA TGTGCCAGCAGTGGCGGGGGGACAGGCGTGAACACTGAAGCTTTCTTT.